One and the same sample provided the 31 T cell receptor beta chains below, sequenced in a study of control samples from healthy donors and cancer patients. Profiled with immunoSEQ multiplex PCR; TCRdb holds only in-frame clones, not every one. The repertoire holds roughly 76,000 clones, with 90% to 95% as singletons. Sequences were obtained from blood. The receptors were sampled from a woman in her thirties or forties in good health.

The rearrangement links TRBV5-1 to TRBJ2-5; D ambiguous. Germline V gene sequence: CDR1 SGHRS, CDR2 YFSETQ. The V and J ends lost 0 bases and 1 base respectively, with 16 bases between them. The CDR3 is 17 amino acids. DNA for the CDR3: TGCGCCAGCAGCTTGGCCTCAGGAGCTAACGTCCAAGAGACCCAGTACTTC. Its translation is CASSLASGANVQETQYF.

This chain connects TRBV5-1 to TRBJ2-7; 8 bases agree with TRBD1. Germline V gene lookup returns CDR1 SGHRS and CDR2 YFSETQ. The CDR3 has 11 amino acids. V lost 4 bases to trimming and J lost 12 bases; unmatched junction nucleotides: 6. CDR3 nucleotides: TGCGCCAGCAGCCAGGACAGGGCTATGTACTTC. It specifies CASSQDRAMYF.

This chain joins TRBV20-1 and TRBJ2-7; TRBD1 aligns across 12 bases. The CDR3 spans 16 residues. V was clipped by 3 bases and J by 7 bases; unmatched bases: 13. From germline, CDR1 is DFQATT and CDR2 SNEGSKA (reference sequence). The CDR3 DNA is TGCAGTGCTAGTCACCCTCCGGGACAGGGGGCTGGTGAGCAGTACTTC. Protein sequence: CSASHPPGQGAGEQYF.

The V call is TRBV6-1, the J call TRBJ1-4, with 9 bases that match TRBD1. Germline V gives CDR1 MNHNS, CDR2 SASEGT. V dropped 3 bases and J dropped 7; count of bases not matched to a gene: 6. This CDR3 spans 15 amino acids. CDR3 region: CASSDPDRGGEKLFF. CDR3 coding DNA: TGTGCCAGCAGTGACCCGGACAGGGGCGGTGAAAAACTGTTTTTT.

The V gene is TRBV23-1, the J gene TRBJ2-1; D gene uncertain. TRBV23-1 is marked as an open reading frame, function uncertain. The CDR3 has 16 amino acids. V was shortened by 7 bases and J by 7 bases, with 23 bases between the two germline ends. The CDR3 nucleotides read TGCGCCAGCATCCCGGCCAAGGGCTGGTATGGGAATGAGCAGTTCTTC. Translation gives CASIPAKGWYGNEQFF.

In the case of this clone: The same CDR3 is also encoded by other DNA sequences in this sample. V and J are TRBV7-2 and TRBJ1-5, with no clear D. CDR1 SGHTA and CDR2 FQGNSA come from the germline V gene. This CDR3 spans 12 amino acids. The germline V and J ends were trimmed by 6 bases and 6 bases, with 9 bases remaining between them. The CDR3 reads CASSSEVQPQHF. For the CDR3, the DNA is TGTGCCAGCAGTTCTGAAGTTCAGCCCCAGCATTTT.

Worth noting for this clone: Relative to the germline gene, one junction end is altered; a read error may explain this. The chain combines TRBV5-1 with TRBJ1-2; 7 bases agree with TRBD1. The CDR3 sequence is 13 residues long. CDR1 and CDR2 (germline): SGHRS, YFSETQ. The CDR3 DNA is TGCGCCAGCAGATTGGGACAGACCTATGGCTACACCTTC. Its translation: CASRLGQTYGYTF.

The rearrangement joins TRBV6-4 to TRBJ1-2; 7 bases align to TRBD1. V shed 3 bases and J 6 bases; nucleotides not matched to a gene: 10. Germline V CDR1 and CDR2: MRHNA, SNTAGT. The CDR3 is 15 amino acids. CDR3: CASSEFKGALDGYTF. The CDR3 nucleotides are TGTGCCAGCAGTGAGTTCAAGGGGGCGCTGGATGGCTACACCTTC.

This chain joins TRBV3-1 (or the pseudogene TRBV3-2) and TRBJ2-7; weak D call: TRBD1 (6 bases). The CDR3 has 13 amino acids. Trimming pared 4 bases from V and 4 bases from J, leaving 11 bases between. The germline V gene encodes CDR1 LGHDT and CDR2 YNNKEL (reference sequence). CDR3 DNA sequence: TGTGCCAGCAGCCTTTCCGGACAGTACGAGCAGTACTTC. Its translation: CASSLSGQYEQYF.

The CDR3: CAIMSKQGFADTQYF. As DNA, the CDR3 is TGTGCCATCATGTCAAAGCAGGGATTTGCAGATACGCAGTATTTT. The rearrangement joins TRBV28 to TRBJ2-3, with D possibly matching TRBD1 (5 bases). CDR3 length: 15 residues. The ends were cut back, 10 bases at V and 4 bases at J, with 21 bases in the middle. Germline V gene lookup returns CDR1 MDHEN and CDR2 SYDVKM.

The chain is built from TRBV28 and TRBJ2-1; TRBD2 aligns across 10 bases. Unmatched junction bases numbered 4, after V lost 3 bases and J lost 5 bases. CDR3 size: 15 residues. From germline, CDR1 is MDHEN and CDR2 SYDVKM. Here the CDR3 DNA reads TGTGCCAGCAGTTTTAGGCTAGCGGGGGACAATGAGCAGTTCTTC. Translating gives CASSFRLAGDNEQFF.

The table lists this clone with a count of one. The V and J genes are TRBV2 and TRBJ2-7, with D tentatively TRBD1 or TRBD2 (6 bases each). Germline CDR1 reads SNHLY; CDR2 reads FYNNEI. The CDR3 is 14 residues long. Trimming removed 6 bases at V and 2 bases at J, with 14 bases between. In DNA form, the CDR3 reads TGTGCCAGCAGCGCGGGACACTCAACCTACGAGCAGTACTTC. This gives the protein CASSAGHSTYEQYF.

The count of this clone is one. The V call is TRBV4-1, the J call TRBJ1-2, with 8 bases aligning to TRBD1. The CDR3 extends over 18 amino acids. The V segment lost 2 bases and the J segment 4 bases; nucleotides outside the gene matches: 15. Germline V gives CDR1 MGHRA, CDR2 YSYEKL. CDR3 sequence: CASSQIGTGGAPPYGYTF. The CDR3, as DNA: TGCGCCAGCAGCCAAATTGGGACAGGTGGGGCTCCCCCCTATGGCTACACCTTC.

This clone was seen once. The chain employs TRBV10-3 and TRBJ1-2, with D possibly matching TRBD1 (5 bases). Trimming stripped 0 bases from V and 6 bases from J, with 17 bases between. Per the germline V gene, CDR1 is ENHRY and CDR2 is SYGVKD. This CDR3 spans 16 amino acids. The CDR3: CAISESMGGKGDGYTF. The CDR3 nucleotides are TGTGCCATCAGTGAGTCGATGGGGGGTAAAGGGGATGGCTACACCTTC.

The genes are TRBV2 and TRBJ2-5; D remains unclear. The V end lost 8 bases, the J end lost 1 base, and 8 bases lay between the germline ends. Germline CDR1 SNHLY, CDR2 FYNNEI. CDR3 size: 12 residues. Here the CDR3 reads CASAWGQETQYF. In nucleotides, the CDR3 is TGTGCCAGCGCGTGGGGCCAAGAGACCCAGTACTTC.

This clone was detected a few times. This chain joins TRBV7-2 and TRBJ1-1; D remains unclear. The V and J ends lost 4 bases and 0 bases respectively, with 6 bases between them. Germline CDR1 reads SGHTA; CDR2 reads FQGNSA. The CDR3 is 13 residues long. The CDR3 loop reads CASSYYMNTEAFF. CDR3 sequence (DNA): TGTGCCAGCAGCTATTACATGAACACTGAAGCTTTCTTT. Variable domain in full (rest from reference TRBV7-2 and TRBJ1-1): GAGVSQSPSNKVTEKGKDVELRCDPISGHTALYWYRQSLGQGLEFLIYFQGNSAPDKSGLPSDRFSAERTGGSVSTLTIQRTQQEDSAVYLCASSYYMNTEAFFGQGTRLTVV.

The chain joins TRBV4-3 to TRBJ2-3, with D tentatively TRBD1 (6 bases). The CDR3 covers 16 residues. The germline V and J ends were trimmed by 3 bases and 4 bases, with 17 bases remaining between them. Germline V gene data show CDR1 as LGHNA and CDR2 as YSLEER. CDR3 loop: CASSQGTSIWADTQYF. The CDR3 nucleotides are TGCGCCAGCAGCCAGGGGACATCCATATGGGCAGATACGCAGTATTTT.

The V call is TRBV11-2, the J call TRBJ1-2; D perhaps matches TRBD1 (5 bases). The V end was cut by 0 bases, the J end by 7 bases, with 12 bases between. Germline CDR1 is SGHAT and CDR2 is FQNNGV. This CDR3 has 14 residues. The CDR3 protein is CASSLDRVGFGYTF. The CDR3 DNA sequence: TGTGCCAGCAGCTTAGACAGGGTGGGCTTTGGCTACACCTTC.

The gene calls are TRBV5-3 and TRBJ2-6; 7 bases are shared with TRBD1. TRBV5-3 is assigned to the ORF class and has an uncertain function. The trim removed 0 bases at V and 2 bases at J, leaving 5 bases unmatched. The CDR3 totals 17 residues. Here the CDR3 reads CARSLVKQGTGANVLTF. CDR3 sequence (DNA): TGTGCCAGAAGCTTGGTGAAACAGGGGACTGGGGCCAACGTCCTGACTTTC.

V gene TRBV19 combines with J gene TRBJ2-1; D perhaps matches TRBD1 (6 bases). V was trimmed by 9 bases and J by 2 bases, leaving 17 bases between them. The germline gives CDR1 LNHDA, CDR2 SQIVND (reference sequence). This CDR3 region has 15 residues. As DNA, the CDR3 is TGTGCCAGGACAGGAATGGAATTAGCCTACAATGAGCAGTTCTTC. It is translated as CARTGMELAYNEQFF.

This clone appeared a single time. The chain joins TRBV5-1 to TRBJ2-3, with TRBD1 as a possible D gene (6 bases). The V gene lost 4 bases and the J gene lost 4 bases, with 13 bases spanning the gap. This CDR3 has 14 residues. Germline V gene data show CDR1 as SGHRS and CDR2 as YFSETQ. The CDR3 DNA reads TGCGCCAGCAGCCAGGGGTTCGGCGCAGATACGCAGTATTTT. It specifies CASSQGFGADTQYF.

The J gene is TRBJ1-6, the V gene TRBV30; D is undetermined. Trimming pared 5 bases from V and 0 bases from J, leaving 20 bases between. The CDR3 is made up of 18 amino acids. Germline CDR1 is GTSNPN and CDR2 is SVGIG (reference sequence). The CDR3 DNA sequence: TGTGCCTGGCTTCCCCCAGACCGAATGAGCTCCTATAATTCACCCCTCCACTTT. This codes for CAWLPPDRMSSYNSPLHF.

The chain links TRBV4-3 to TRBJ1-6, with a weak D call TRBD1 (5 bases). V was shortened by 1 base and J by 10 bases, with 11 bases between the two germline ends. The germline gives CDR1 LGHNA, CDR2 YSLEER. CDR3 length: 14 amino acids. CDR3 nucleotides: TGCGCCAGCAGCCAAGCGTTAGGGGAATCACCCCTCCACTTT. This encodes CASSQALGESPLHF.

This clone was recorded only once. The V call is TRBV2, the J call TRBJ1-1; D remains ambiguous. The CDR3 extends over 15 amino acids. Germline assignment: CDR1 SNHLY and CDR2 FYNNEI. V lost 7 bases and J 1 base, leaving 16 bases between the germline ends. The DNA of the CDR3 is TGTGCCAGCACCTCCTTGGAGGTGGGGAACACTGAAGCTTTCTTT. Translation: CASTSLEVGNTEAFF.

CDR3 region: CATSAQDRTDNTGELFF. The CDR3 DNA sequence: TGTGCCACCAGTGCCCAAGACAGGACAGATAACACCGGGGAGCTGTTTTTT. This chain connects TRBV24-1 to TRBJ2-2; tentative D call: TRBD1 (6 bases). Germline V gives CDR1 KGHDR, CDR2 SFDVKD. Trimming cost V 5 bases and J 2 bases, with 17 bases left between them. This CDR3 is built from 17 residues.

The V gene is TRBV18, the J gene TRBJ1-2; possibly TRBD1 for D (5 bases). Germline V gene data show CDR1 as KGHSH and CDR2 as LQKENI. V lost 2 bases, J lost 4 bases, and 11 bases lay in between. This CDR3 is built from 14 residues. For the CDR3, the DNA is TGTGCCAGCTCACCAGACAGCCCTCCCTATGGCTACACCTTC. Translated: CASSPDSPPYGYTF.

The chain joins TRBV6-2 or TRBV6-3 to TRBJ2-1; D might be TRBD2 (6 bases). Looked up from germline, CDR1 is MNHEY and CDR2 is SVGEGT. V gave up 2 bases and J gave up 5 bases, with 16 bases separating them. This CDR3 spans 16 amino acids. The CDR3 bases are TGTGCCAGCAGTTACGGAGGGGAGACATCAGACAATGAGCAGTTCTTC. It codes for CASSYGGETSDNEQFF.

The chain is built from TRBV6-1 and TRBJ1-5, with D possibly TRBD1 on 5 matching bases. Germline V lookup: CDR1 MNHNS, CDR2 SASEGT. The CDR3 is 13 amino acids. Trimming left V 2 bases short and J 9 bases short, with 11 bases between. CDR3 DNA: TGTGCCAGCAGTGAACAGGGCTATAGGCCCCAGCATTTT. Protein sequence: CASSEQGYRPQHF.

This rearrangement joins TRBV23-1 to TRBJ2-7; TRBD1 aligns across 8 bases. TRBV23-1 is treated as an ORF (open reading frame) with a function not yet certain. The CDR3 consists of 16 residues. V was clipped by 0 bases and J by 5 bases; unmatched bases: 9. CDR3 sequence reads: CASSQSVRTGRHEQYF. The DNA of the CDR3 is TGCGCCAGCAGTCAATCCGTCCGGACAGGGCGACACGAGCAGTACTTC.

The chain is built from TRBV6-5 and TRBJ1-1; D gene ambiguous. V lost 5 bases, J lost 2 bases, and 9 bases lay in between. Germline V CDR1 and CDR2: MNHEY, SVGAGI. CDR3 length: 13 residues. The CDR3 bases are TGTGCCAGCAGTCCCCAAGTTAACACTGAAGCTTTCTTT. Protein: CASSPQVNTEAFF.

CDR3 coding DNA: TGTGCCAGCAGCTTTGTTGGGACAGGGGAAATGAACACTGAAGCTTTCTTT. Translation: CASSFVGTGEMNTEAFF. This chain uses TRBV7-3 with TRBJ1-1; 10 bases agree with TRBD1. Germline CDR1 reads SGHTA; CDR2 reads FQGTGA. V was pared by 3 bases and J by 0 bases, with 7 bases of the junction left unmatched. The CDR3 contains 17 residues.